Presented here are 11 T cell receptor beta chains from one specimen sequenced in a study of blood T cell repertoires in COVID-19. Profiled with immunoSEQ multiplex PCR; TCRdb holds only in-frame clones, not every one. Among fewer than 150,000 clones, roughly three quarters were seen once, and the ten largest hold roughly a fifth. The sequencing sample was made of peripheral blood. The receptors were gathered from a man aged 80 or over with acute or convalescent COVID-19.

Of note for this clone: In the same sample, other DNA sequences code for this CDR3. The chain is built from TRBV3-1 (or the pseudogene TRBV3-2) and TRBJ1-1, with 7 bases that match TRBD1. Germline trimming cut 1 base from V and 5 bases from J; bases unmatched to any gene: 4. The V gene's germline CDR1 is LGHDT and CDR2 YNNKEL (reference sequence). The CDR3 has 14 residues. The CDR3 is CASSQAGGGTEAFF. In nucleotides, the CDR3 is TGTGCCAGCAGCCAAGCAGGGGGTGGGACTGAAGCTTTCTTT.

The chain couples TRBV5-1 to TRBJ2-4, with 13 bases matching TRBD2. Losses at the gene ends were 6 bases for V and 8 bases for J; bases not matched to a gene: 14. The CDR3 extends over 17 amino acids. The germline V gene has CDR1 SGHRS and CDR2 YFSETQ. CDR3 loop: CASTQGGTSGASDIQYF. The CDR3 DNA sequence: TGCGCCAGCACCCAAGGAGGGACTAGCGGGGCCTCAGACATTCAGTACTTC.

In its sample, this clone was seen once. This chain joins TRBV18 and TRBJ2-6; possibly TRBD1 for D (5 bases). The V end was cut by 4 bases, the J end by 3 bases, with 7 bases between. The length of the CDR3 is 14 residues. CDR1 KGHSH and CDR2 LQKENI come from the germline V gene. CDR3 in amino acids: CASSQGDGANVLTF. CDR3 bases: TGTGCCAGCTCACAAGGGGATGGGGCCAACGTCCTGACTTTC.

The J gene is TRBJ1-3, the V gene TRBV6-1; perhaps TRBD1 as D (6 bases). CDR3 size: 14 residues. Germline V gene sequence: CDR1 MNHNS, CDR2 SASEGT. V dropped 2 bases and J dropped 5 bases, with 10 bases sitting between them. CDR3 sequence (DNA): TGTGCCAGCAGTGAACTTCAGGGGAGAAACACCATATATTTT. It translates to CASSELQGRNTIYF.

The rearrangement links TRBV5-1 to TRBJ2-3, with a weak D call TRBD1 (6 bases). Germline V gene sequence: CDR1 SGHRS, CDR2 YFSETQ. CDR3 length: 15 amino acids. Between the trimmed V and J ends, which lost 1 base and 2 bases, there was a span of 11 bases. The CDR3 nucleotides are TGCGCCAGCAGCTTGTACGGGACAAACACAGATACGCAGTATTTT. This translates into CASSLYGTNTDTQYF.

This chain connects TRBV7-2 to TRBJ2-2, with 9 bases identical to TRBD2. With 3 bases clipped from V and 6 bases from J, the junction kept 8 bases outside the gene matches. Germline-derived CDR1 and CDR2 are SGHTA and FQGNSA. The length of the CDR3 is 16 residues. The CDR3 region has the DNA TGTGCCAGCAGCTTCCAAAGCGGGGGGAGGTCCGGGGAGCTGTTTTTT. Translating gives CASSFQSGGRSGELFF.

This chain links TRBV2 with TRBJ2-1; 12 bases are a match to TRBD2. CDR3 length equals 14 residues. The germline CDR1 and CDR2 sequences are SNHLY and FYNNEI. V lost 8 bases and J lost 2; bases outside the gene matches: 1. CDR3 sequence reads: CASGLAGTYNEQFF. Here the CDR3 DNA reads TGTGCCAGCGGACTAGCGGGGACCTACAATGAGCAGTTCTTC.

V and J are TRBV28 and TRBJ1-2; no reliable D call. V gave up 2 bases and J gave up 3 bases, with 10 bases separating them. Looked up from germline, CDR1 is MDHEN and CDR2 is SYDVKM. There are 14 residues in the CDR3. The CDR3 reads CASSLPYLYYGYTF. For the CDR3, the DNA is TGTGCCAGCAGTTTACCCTACCTCTACTATGGCTACACCTTC.

The rearrangement joins TRBV6-5 to TRBJ2-3; 9 bases fit TRBD2. The germline V gene has CDR1 MNHEY and CDR2 SVGAGI. This CDR3 has 15 amino acids. Trimming took 11 bases from V and 1 from J; bases not matched to a gene: 10. CDR3 nucleotides: TGTGCCGGCCGCGGGGGGGCAATGGGCACAGATACGCAGTATTTT. Translating gives CAGRGGAMGTDTQYF.

This clone was observed a few times. This chain joins TRBV5-1 and TRBJ2-5; 11 bases fit TRBD2. The CDR3 consists of 19 residues. The V gene's germline CDR1 is SGHRS and CDR2 YFSETQ. Trimming at V came to 0 bases and at J to 5 bases, leaving 15 bases not matched to a gene. The CDR3 loop reads CASSLGDTSGGTRSETQYF. The CDR3, as DNA: TGCGCCAGCAGCTTGGGGGATACTAGCGGGGGTACGAGGTCGGAGACCCAGTACTTC.

This clone appeared a few times. The rearrangement links TRBV13 to TRBJ2-7; 9 bases are shared with TRBD1. The germline V gene encodes CDR1 PRHDT and CDR2 FYEKMQ (reference sequence). V gave up 5 bases and J gave up 4 bases; unmatched junction bases: 6. The length of the CDR3 is 14 residues. CDR3 amino acids: CASSLQGAGYEQYF. For the CDR3, the DNA is TGTGCCAGCAGCCTACAGGGGGCAGGGTACGAGCAGTACTTC. Full variable domain (outside the CDR3, taken from reference TRBV13 and TRBJ2-7): AAGVIQSPRHLIKEKRETATLKCYPIPRHDTVYWYQQGPGQDPQFLISFYEKMQSDKGSIPDRFSAQQFSDYHSELNMSSLELGDSALYFCASSLQGAGYEQYFGPGTRLTVT.